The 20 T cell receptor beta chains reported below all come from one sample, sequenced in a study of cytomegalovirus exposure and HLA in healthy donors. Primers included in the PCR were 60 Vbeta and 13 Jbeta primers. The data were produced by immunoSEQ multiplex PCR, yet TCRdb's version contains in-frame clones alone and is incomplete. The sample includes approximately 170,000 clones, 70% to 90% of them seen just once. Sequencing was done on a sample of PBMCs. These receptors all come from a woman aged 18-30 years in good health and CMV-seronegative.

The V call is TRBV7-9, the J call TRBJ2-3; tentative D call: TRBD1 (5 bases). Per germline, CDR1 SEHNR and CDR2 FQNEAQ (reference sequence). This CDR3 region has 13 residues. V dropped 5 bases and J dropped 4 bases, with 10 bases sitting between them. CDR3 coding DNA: TGTGCCAGCAGCCCACCCAGGGCAGATACGCAGTATTTT. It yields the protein CASSPPRADTQYF.

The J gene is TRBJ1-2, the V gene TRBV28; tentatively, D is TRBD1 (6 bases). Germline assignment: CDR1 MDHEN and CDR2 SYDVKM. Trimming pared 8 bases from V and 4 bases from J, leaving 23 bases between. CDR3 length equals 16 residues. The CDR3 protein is CASQKDLQGWGYGYTF. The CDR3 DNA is TGTGCCAGCCAGAAAGATCTACAGGGTTGGGGCTATGGCTACACCTTC.

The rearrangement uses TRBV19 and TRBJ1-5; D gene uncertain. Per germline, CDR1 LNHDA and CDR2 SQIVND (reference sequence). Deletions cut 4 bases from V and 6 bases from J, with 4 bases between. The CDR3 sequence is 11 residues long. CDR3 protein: CASSSGQPQHF. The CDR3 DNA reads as TGTGCCAGTAGTAGCGGTCAGCCCCAGCATTTT.

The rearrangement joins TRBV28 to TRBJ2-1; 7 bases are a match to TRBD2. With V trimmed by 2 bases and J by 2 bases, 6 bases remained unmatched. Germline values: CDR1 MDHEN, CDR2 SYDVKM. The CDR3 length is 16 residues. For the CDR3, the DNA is TGTGCCAGCAGTTTAACCGGGAGGCGTACCTACAATGAGCAGTTCTTC. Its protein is CASSLTGRRTYNEQFF.

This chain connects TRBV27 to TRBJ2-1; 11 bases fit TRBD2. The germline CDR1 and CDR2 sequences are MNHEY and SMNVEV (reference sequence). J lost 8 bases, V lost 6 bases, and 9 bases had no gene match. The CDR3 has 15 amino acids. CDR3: CASSLTSGSHYEQFF. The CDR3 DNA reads TGTGCCAGCAGCCTCACTAGCGGGAGTCACTATGAGCAGTTCTTC.

CDR3 coding DNA: TGTGCCAGCAGCCAAGGACAGGGTAGCACAGATACGCAGTATTTT. Translating it yields CASSQGQGSTDTQYF. This rearrangement joins TRBV7-6 to TRBJ2-3, with TRBD1 matching over 8 bases. The trim removed 5 bases at V and 0 bases at J, leaving 4 bases unmatched. Germline V CDR1 and CDR2: SGHVS, FNYEAQ. The CDR3 runs to 15 residues.

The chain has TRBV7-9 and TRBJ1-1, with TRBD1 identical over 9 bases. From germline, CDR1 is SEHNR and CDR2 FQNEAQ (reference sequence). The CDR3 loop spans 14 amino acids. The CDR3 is CSVSKDRGDTEAFF. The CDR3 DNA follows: TGTTCCGTGTCCAAGGACAGGGGCGACACTGAAGCTTTCTTT. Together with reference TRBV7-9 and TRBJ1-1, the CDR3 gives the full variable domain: DTGVSQNPRHKITKRGQNVTFRCDPISEHNRLYWYRQTLGQGPEFLTYFQNEAQLEKSRLLSDRFSAERPKGSFSTLEIQRTEQGDSAMYLCSVSKDRGDTEAFFGQGTRLTVV.

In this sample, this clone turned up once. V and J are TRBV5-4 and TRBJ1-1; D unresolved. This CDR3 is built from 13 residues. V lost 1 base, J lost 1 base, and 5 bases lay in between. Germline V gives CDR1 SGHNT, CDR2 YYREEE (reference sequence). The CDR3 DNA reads TGTGCCAGCAGCTTGCCGTCGAACACTGAAGCTTTCTTT. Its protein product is CASSLPSNTEAFF.

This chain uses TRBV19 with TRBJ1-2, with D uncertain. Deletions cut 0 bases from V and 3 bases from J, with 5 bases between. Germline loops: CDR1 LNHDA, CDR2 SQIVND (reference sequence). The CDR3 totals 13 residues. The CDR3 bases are TGTGCCAGTAGTATAGACCCTCACTATGGCTACACCTTC. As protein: CASSIDPHYGYTF.

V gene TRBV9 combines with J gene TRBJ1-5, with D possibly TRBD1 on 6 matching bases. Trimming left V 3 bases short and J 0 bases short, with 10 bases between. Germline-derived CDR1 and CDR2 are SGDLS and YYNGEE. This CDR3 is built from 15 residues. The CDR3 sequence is CASSADSHSNQPQHF. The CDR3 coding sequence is TGTGCCAGCAGCGCGGACAGCCATAGCAATCAGCCCCAGCATTTT.

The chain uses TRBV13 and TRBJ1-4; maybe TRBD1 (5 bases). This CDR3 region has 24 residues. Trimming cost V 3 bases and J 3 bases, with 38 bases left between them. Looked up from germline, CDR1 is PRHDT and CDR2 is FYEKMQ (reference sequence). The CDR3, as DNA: TGTGCCAGCAGCTTCACCGTACTTCGCCAACCCGACAGTGTCACAGAAGATGCTAATGAAAAACTGTTTTTT. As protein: CASSFTVLRQPDSVTEDANEKLFF.

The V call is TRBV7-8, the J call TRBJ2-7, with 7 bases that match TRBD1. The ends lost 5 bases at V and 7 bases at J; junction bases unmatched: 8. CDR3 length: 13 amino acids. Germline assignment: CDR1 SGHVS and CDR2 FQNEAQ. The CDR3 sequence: CASSPPGQVEQYF. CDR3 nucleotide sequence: TGTGCCAGCAGCCCGCCCGGACAGGTAGAGCAGTACTTC. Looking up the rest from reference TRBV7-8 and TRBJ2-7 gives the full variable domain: GAGVSQSPRYKVAKRGQDVALRCDPISGHVSLFWYQQALGQGPEFLTYFQNEAQLDKSGLPSDRFFAERPEGSVSTLKIQRTQQEDSAVYLCASSPPGQVEQYFGPGTRLTVT.

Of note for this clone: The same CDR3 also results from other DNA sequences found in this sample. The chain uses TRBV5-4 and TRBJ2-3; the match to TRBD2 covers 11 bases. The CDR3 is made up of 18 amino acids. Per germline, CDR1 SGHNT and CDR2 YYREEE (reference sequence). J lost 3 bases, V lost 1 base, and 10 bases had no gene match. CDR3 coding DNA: TGTGCCAGCAGCTTGAAGATATTAGCGGGAGGGGGGACAGATACGCAGTATTTT. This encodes CASSLKILAGGGTDTQYF.

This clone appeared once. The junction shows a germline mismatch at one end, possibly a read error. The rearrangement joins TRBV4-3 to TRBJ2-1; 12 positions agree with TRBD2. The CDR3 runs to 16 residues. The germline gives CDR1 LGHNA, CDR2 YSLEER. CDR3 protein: CASGQALRTSGEKQFF. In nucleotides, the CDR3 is TGCGCCAGCGGCCAAGCCCTGCGGACTAGCGGGGAAAAGCAGTTCTTC.

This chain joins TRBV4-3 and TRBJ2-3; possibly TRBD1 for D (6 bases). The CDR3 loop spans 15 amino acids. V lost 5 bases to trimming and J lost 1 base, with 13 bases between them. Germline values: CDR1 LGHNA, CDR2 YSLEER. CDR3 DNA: TGCGCCAGCAGCTTTGGGGGCGTGGGCACAGATACGCAGTATTTT. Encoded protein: CASSFGGVGTDTQYF.

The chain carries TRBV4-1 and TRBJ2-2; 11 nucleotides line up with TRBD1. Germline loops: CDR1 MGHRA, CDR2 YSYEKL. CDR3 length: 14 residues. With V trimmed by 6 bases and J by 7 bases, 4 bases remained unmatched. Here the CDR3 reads CASSRTGGNGELFF. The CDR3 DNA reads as TGCGCCAGCAGTAGGACAGGGGGCAACGGGGAGCTGTTTTTT.

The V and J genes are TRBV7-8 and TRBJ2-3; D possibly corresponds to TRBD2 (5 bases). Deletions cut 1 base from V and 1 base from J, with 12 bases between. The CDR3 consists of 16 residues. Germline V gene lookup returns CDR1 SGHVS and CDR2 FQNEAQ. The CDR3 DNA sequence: TGTGCCAGCAGCTTAGGGACTCATGTGGGCACAGATACGCAGTATTTT. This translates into CASSLGTHVGTDTQYF.

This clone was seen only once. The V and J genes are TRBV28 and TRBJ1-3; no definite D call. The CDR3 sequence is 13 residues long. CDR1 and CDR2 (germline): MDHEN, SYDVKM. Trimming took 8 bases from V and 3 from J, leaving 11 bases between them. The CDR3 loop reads CASRGGNGNTIYF. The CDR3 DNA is TGTGCCAGCCGCGGCGGGAATGGAAACACCATATATTTT.

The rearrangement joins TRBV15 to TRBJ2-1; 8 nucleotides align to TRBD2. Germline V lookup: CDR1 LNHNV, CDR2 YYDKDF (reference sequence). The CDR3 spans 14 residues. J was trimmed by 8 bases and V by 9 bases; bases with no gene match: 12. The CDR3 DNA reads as TGTGCCACGCCAGACAGCGGGAGTCTGGATGAGCAGTTCTTC. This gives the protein CATPDSGSLDEQFF. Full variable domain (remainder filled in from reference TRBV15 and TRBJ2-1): DAMVIQNPRYQVTQFGKPVTLSCSQTLNHNVMYWYQQKSSQAPKLLFHYYDKDFNNEADTPDNFQSRRPNTSFCFLDIRSPGLGDTAMYLCATPDSGSLDEQFFGPGTRLTVL.

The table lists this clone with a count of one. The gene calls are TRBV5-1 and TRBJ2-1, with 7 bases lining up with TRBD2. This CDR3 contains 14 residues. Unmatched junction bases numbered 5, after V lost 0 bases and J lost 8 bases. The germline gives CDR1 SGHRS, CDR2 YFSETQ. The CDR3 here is CASSLGGRADEQFF. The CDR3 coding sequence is TGCGCCAGCAGCTTGGGTGGGAGGGCCGATGAGCAGTTCTTC. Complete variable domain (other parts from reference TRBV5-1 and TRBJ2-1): KAGVTQTPRYLIKTRGQQVTLSCSPISGHRSVSWYQQTPGQGLQFLFEYFSETQRNKGNFPGRFSGRQFSNSRSEMNVSTLELGDSALYLCASSLGGRADEQFFGPGTRLTVL.